Included here is one TCR beta chain sequence, with context. The source of the sample is a study of blood T cell repertoires in COVID-19. Study-level background: COVID-19 samples, acute and convalescent, were from the United States, Italy and Spain. PBMCs, B-cell-depleted T cells, or T cells were the source of the cDNA or gDNA that made up the material.

Original methodology: Amplification of reference gene primers provided the estimated nucleated cell counts. Repertoires were generated with immunoSEQ multiplex PCR, while TCRdb's copy carries only in-frame clones and drops some. V and J calls and clone size are given by that table; D and trimming were obtained from the DNA. The sample consists of under 250,000 clones, around nine tenths of them appearing once. V lost 7 bases and J lost 2; bases outside the gene matches: 8. Germline CDR1 is MNHEY and CDR2 is SVGAGI. This CDR3 has 15 residues. The chain recombines TRBV6-5 with TRBJ2-7; TRBD2 matches at 10 bases. The TCR originated in a woman in her fifties or sixties who had recovered from COVID-19. The sequencing sample was made of peripheral blood. The CDR3 DNA sequence: TGTGCCAGCACAACGGCTAGCGGGGGTACCTACGAGCAGTACTTC. This encodes CASTTASGGTYEQYF.